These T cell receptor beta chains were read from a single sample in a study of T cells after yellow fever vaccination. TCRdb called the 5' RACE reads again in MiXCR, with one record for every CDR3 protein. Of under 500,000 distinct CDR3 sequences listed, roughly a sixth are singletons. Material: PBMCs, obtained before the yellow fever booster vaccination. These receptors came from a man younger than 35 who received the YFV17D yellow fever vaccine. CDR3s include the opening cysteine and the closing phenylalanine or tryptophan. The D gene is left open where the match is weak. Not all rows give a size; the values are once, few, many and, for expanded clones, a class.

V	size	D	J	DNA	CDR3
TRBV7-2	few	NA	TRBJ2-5	TGTGCCAGCAGCCTAGGCAGAGTACTAGAGACCCAGTACTTC	CASSLGRVLETQYF
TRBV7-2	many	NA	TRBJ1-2	TGTGCCAGCAGCTCCTCTAACTATGGCTACACCTTC	CASSSSNYGYTF
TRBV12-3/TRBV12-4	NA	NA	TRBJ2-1	TGTGCCAGCAGTCTAAGGTGGGGGGACAGCTCAAAGAATGAGCAGTTCTTC	CASSLRWGDSSKNEQFF
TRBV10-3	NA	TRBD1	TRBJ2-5	TGTGCCATCAGTGACATACGGACAGGAGCCCAAGAGACCCAGTACTTC	CAISDIRTGAQETQYF
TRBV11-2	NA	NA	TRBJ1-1	TGTGCCAGCAGCTTTCTTGGAGGGGGGAGGATCACTGAAGCTTTCTTT	CASSFLGGGRITEAFF
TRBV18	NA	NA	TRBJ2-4	TGTGCCAGCTCACCAGGGGGCGACCAAAACATTCAGTACTTC	CASSPGGDQNIQYF
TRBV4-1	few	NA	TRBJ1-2	TGCGCCAGCAGCCAAGAGACGTGGTCTAACTATGGCTACACCTTC	CASSQETWSNYGYTF
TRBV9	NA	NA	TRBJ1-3	TGTGCCAGCAGCGTGGGCTACTCTGGAAACACCATATATTTT	CASSVGYSGNTIYF
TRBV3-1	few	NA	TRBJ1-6	TGTGCCAGCAGCCATCCTGATGGAGGATACTCCTATAATTCACCCCTCCACTTT	CASSHPDGGYSYNSPLHF
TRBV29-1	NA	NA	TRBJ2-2	TGCAGCGTTAGCTCCCGGACACACACCGGGGAGCTGTTTTTT	CSVSSRTHTGELFF